This T cell receptor beta chain stems from a study of T-cell memory formation after mild COVID-19. Whole-study results and caveats: Pre-infection memory carried some responding clones, suggesting that cross-reactive memory joined.

V gave up 8 bases and J gave up 8 bases; unmatched junction bases: 13. The CDR3 runs to 16 residues. Germline CDR1 SGHRS, CDR2 YFSETQ. Concerning this clonotype itself: What it binds is not known.

TCRdb fed the 5' RACE reads into MiXCR, producing one record per CDR3 protein. The sample comprises a few hundred thousand distinct CDR3 sequences, over 13% of which are singletons, and about 22% rests with the top ten. The genes are TRBV5-1 and TRBJ2-1; 13 bases match TRBD2. The sample comprised PBMCs or a T cell subset sorted from them (not recorded which). This TCR derives from a man between 18 and 35 years old who had mild COVID-19 (a few samples of this study predate the infection). Cell type and time point are not known. The CDR3 coding sequence is TGCGCCAGTGGAGGTGGACTAGCGGGGGATTTGGATGAGCAGTTCTTC. Protein sequence: CASGGGLAGDLDEQFF.